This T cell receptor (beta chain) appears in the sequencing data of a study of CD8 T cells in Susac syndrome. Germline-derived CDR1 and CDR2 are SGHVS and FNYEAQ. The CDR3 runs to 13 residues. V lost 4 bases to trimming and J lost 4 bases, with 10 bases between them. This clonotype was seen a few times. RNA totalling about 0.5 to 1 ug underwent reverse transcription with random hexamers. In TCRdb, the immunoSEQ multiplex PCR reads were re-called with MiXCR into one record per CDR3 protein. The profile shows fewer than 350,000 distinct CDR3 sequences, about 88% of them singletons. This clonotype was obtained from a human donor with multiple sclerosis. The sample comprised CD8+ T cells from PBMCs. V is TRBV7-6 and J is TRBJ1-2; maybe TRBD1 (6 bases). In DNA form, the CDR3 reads TGTGCCAGCAGCTGGGTGACAGGCTATGGCTACACCTTC. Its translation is CASSWVTGYGYTF.